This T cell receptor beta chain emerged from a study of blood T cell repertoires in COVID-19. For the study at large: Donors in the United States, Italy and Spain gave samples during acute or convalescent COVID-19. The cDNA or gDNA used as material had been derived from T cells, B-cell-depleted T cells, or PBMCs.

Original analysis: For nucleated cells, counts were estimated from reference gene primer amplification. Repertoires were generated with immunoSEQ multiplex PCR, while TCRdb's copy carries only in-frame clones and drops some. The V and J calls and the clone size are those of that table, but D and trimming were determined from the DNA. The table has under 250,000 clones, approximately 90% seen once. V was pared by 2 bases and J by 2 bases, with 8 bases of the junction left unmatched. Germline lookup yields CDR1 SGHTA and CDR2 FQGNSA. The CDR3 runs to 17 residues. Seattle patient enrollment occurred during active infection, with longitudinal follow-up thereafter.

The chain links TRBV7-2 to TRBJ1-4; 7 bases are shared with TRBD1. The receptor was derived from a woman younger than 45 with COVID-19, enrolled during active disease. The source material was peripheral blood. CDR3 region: CASSLIPPGQTNEKLFF. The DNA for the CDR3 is TGTGCCAGCAGCTTAATTCCTCCGGGACAGACTAATGAAAAACTGTTTTTT.